This entry features one T cell receptor (beta chain) sequence. The table lists this clonotype with a few counts. The target of this receptor is not known. Base-call qualities are not available, and no considerably larger clone is one nucleotide away. Library preparation was by RT-PCR. This sample was sequenced with an Illumina HiSeq 2500. TCRdb's own reprocessing of the public reads used fastp at Q25 and MiXCR and kept productive beta chains. Identical CDR3 protein sequences are pooled into one entry, listed with their most common genes and DNA. A total of 750,000 to 850,000 distinct CDR3 sequences appear in this sample, less than 20% of them only once. Roughly a tenth of the sample lies in the top ten. The data originate from a study of response to subunit inactivated influenza vaccine (dated by TCRdb to the late 2010s). Regarding the study in general: The study used deep quantitative T cell receptor repertoire profiling to track responses to a trivalent subunit inactivated influenza vaccine. Study-wide findings and limitations: It was suggested by the authors that each seasonal influenza vaccination may recruit only a limited number of new T cells.

Deletion took 6 bases off V and 5 bases off J, with a span of 13 bases between the germline ends. Taken from cysteine to phenylalanine, the CDR3 has 13 residues. Only the CDR3 DNA stays, 39 bases, in frame from base 1. The source was PBMCs from blood, collected 5 to 6 days after vaccination. The chain is assembled from TRBV12-3 or TRBV12-4 and TRBJ1-2, with TRBD1 tentatively as D gene (5 bases match). This receptor was taken from a man in his fifties or sixties who received an inactivated influenza vaccine. Donor details come from another sample of the same person, matched by shared clones. The nucleotide sequence is given as TGTGCCAGCAGGCGGGACGGGGCTTATGGCTACACCTTC. Translated, this is CASRRDGAYGYTF.